This T cell receptor (beta chain) was sequenced in a study of blood T cell repertoires in COVID-19. About the study: Samples representing acute and convalescent COVID-19 were sourced from the United States, Italy and Spain.

V lost 6 bases, J lost 4 bases, and 18 bases lay in between. The CDR3 totals 15 residues. CDR1 and CDR2 (germline): MDHEN, SYDVKM. Clones were sequenced by immunoSEQ multiplex PCR, and TCRdb holds only the in-frame ones, with some missing. This table has 95,000 to 150,000 clones, 80% appearing once. This chain links TRBV28 with TRBJ1-2; the D is unclear. The material sequenced was peripheral blood. The sequence came from a man aged 60 to 75 with active or convalescent COVID-19. As DNA, the CDR3 is TGTGCCAGCAGCCGAAGGACTCTAAAATCCTATGGCTACACCTTC. This sequence encodes CASSRRTLKSYGYTF.